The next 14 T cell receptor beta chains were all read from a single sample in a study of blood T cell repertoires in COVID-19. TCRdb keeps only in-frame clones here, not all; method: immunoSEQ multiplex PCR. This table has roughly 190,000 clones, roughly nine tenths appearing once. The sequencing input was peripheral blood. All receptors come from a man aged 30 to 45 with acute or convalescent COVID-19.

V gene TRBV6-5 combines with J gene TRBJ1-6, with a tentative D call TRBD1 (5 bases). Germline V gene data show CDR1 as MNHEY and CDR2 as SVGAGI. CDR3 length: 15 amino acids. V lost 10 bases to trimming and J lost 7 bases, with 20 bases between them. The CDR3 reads CATSKPGLTNSPLHF. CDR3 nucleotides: TGTGCCACGTCGAAACCGGGACTGACCAATTCACCCCTCCACTTT.

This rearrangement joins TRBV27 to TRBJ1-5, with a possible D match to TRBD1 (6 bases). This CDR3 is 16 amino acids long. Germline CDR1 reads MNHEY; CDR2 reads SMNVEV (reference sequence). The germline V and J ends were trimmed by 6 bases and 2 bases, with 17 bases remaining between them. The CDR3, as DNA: TGTGCCAGCAGACCTACATCCAGGGGACGCAATCAGCCCCAGCATTTT. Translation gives CASRPTSRGRNQPQHF.

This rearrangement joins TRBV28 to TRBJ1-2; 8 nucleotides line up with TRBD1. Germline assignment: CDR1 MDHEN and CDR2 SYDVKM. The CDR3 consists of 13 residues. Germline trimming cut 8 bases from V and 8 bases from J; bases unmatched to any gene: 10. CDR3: CASVLRGRLGYTF. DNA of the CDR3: TGTGCCAGCGTACTCAGGGGGCGTCTGGGCTACACCTTC.

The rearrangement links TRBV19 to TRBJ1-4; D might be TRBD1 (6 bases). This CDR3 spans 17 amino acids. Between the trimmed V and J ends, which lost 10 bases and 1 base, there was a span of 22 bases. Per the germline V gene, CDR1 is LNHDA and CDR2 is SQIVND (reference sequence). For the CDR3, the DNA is TGTGCCACGGGGACCGGGGGGCGCGGTGTAACTAATGAAAAACTGTTTTTT. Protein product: CATGTGGRGVTNEKLFF.

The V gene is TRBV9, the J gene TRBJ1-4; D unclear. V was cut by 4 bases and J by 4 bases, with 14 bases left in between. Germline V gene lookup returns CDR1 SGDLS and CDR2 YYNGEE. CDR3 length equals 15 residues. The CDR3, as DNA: TGTGCCAGCAGCCCGGGAAGGACCAGTAATGAAAAACTGTTTTTT. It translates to CASSPGRTSNEKLFF.

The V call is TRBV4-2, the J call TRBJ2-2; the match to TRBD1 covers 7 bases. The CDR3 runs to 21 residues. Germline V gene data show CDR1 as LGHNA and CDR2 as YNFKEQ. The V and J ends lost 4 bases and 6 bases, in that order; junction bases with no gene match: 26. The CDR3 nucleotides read TGTGCCAGCAGCCGCCTCTTTTCATCCGGGACAGCCGTCGGTTCGTCCGGGGAGCTGTTTTTT. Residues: CASSRLFSSGTAVGSSGELFF.

In nucleotides, the CDR3 is TGTGCCAGTAGTGTGGCCGCTTCCGGGACAGCCCTTAACTATGGCTACACCTTC. This codes for CASSVAASGTALNYGYTF. The rearrangement links TRBV19 to TRBJ1-2, with TRBD1 matching 7 bases. The V gene end was trimmed by 5 bases and the J gene end by 1 base; junction bases not matched to a gene: 16. Germline V lookup: CDR1 LNHDA, CDR2 SQIVND (reference sequence). The CDR3 has 18 residues.

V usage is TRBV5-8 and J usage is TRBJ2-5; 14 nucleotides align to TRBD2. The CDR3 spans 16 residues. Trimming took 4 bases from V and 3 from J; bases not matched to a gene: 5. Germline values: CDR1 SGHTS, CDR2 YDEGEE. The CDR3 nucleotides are TGTGCCAGCAGCCACGGGACTAGCGGGGGTAAAGAGACCCAGTACTTC. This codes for CASSHGTSGGKETQYF.

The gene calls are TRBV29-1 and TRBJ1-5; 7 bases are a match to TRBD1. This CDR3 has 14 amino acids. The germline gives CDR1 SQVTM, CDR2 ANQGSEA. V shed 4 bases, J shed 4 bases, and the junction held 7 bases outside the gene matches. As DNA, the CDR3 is TGCAGCGTTGTGGGGACAGACTCGAATCAGCCCCAGCATTTT. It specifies CSVVGTDSNQPQHF. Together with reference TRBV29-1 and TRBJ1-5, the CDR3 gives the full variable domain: SAVISQKPSRDICQRGTSLTIQCQVDSQVTMMFWYRQQPGQSLTLIATANQGSEATYESGFVIDKFPISRPNLTFSTLTVSNMSPEDSSIYLCSVVGTDSNQPQHFGDGTRLSIL.

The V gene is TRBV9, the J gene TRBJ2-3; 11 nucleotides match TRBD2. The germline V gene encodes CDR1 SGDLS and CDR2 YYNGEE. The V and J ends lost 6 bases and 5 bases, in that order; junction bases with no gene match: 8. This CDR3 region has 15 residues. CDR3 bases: TGTGCCAGCACCCCTCTAGCGGGAGGCAGAGATACGCAGTATTTT. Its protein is CASTPLAGGRDTQYF. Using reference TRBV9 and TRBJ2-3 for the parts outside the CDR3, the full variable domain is DSGVTQTPKHLITATGQRVTLRCSPRSGDLSVYWYQQSLDQGLQFLIQYYNGEERAKGNILERFSAQQFPDLHSELNLSSLELGDSALYFCASTPLAGGRDTQYFGPGTRLTVL.

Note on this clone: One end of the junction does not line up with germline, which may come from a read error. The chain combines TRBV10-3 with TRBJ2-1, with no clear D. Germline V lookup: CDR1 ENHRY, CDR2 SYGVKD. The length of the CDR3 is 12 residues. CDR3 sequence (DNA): TGTGCCATCAGAGAGTCAACAAGTGAGCAGTTCTTC. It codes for CAIRESTSEQFF.

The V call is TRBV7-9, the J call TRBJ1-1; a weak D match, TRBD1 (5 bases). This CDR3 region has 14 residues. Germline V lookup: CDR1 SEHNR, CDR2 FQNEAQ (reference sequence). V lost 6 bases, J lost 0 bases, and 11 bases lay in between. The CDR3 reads CASSLDTMNTEAFF. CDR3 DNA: TGTGCCAGCAGTTTGGACACAATGAACACTGAAGCTTTCTTT.

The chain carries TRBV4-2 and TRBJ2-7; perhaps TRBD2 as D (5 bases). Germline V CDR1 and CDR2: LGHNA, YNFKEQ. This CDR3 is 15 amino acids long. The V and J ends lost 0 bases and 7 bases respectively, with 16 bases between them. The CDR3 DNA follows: TGTGCCAGCAGCCAAGATTACCTAGCACCTGGTGAGCAGTACTTC. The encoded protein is CASSQDYLAPGEQYF.

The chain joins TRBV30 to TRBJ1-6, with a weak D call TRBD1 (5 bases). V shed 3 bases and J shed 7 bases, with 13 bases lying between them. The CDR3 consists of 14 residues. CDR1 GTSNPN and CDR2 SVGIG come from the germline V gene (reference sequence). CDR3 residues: CAWRQGQLNSPLHF. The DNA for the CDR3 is TGTGCCTGGAGACAAGGACAACTAAATTCACCCCTCCACTTT.